This TCR beta chain was captured by sequencing in a study of CD49a tissue-resident CD8 T cells in human skin (dated by TCRdb to 2016 to 2017). Describing the broader study: Tissue-resident memory CD8+ T cell subsets in human skin, defined by CD49a, CD69 and CD103 expression, were examined in the study.

The library was obtained by the immunoSEQ multiplex PCR assay. Per the original workflow: Across the sorted blood, dermal and epidermal CD8+ T cell populations, TCR V beta family usage frequencies were compared. TCRdb's version of the immuneACCESS table is confined to in-frame rearrangements and falls short of the full clone set. An unresolved V gene accounts for under half of the shortfall where checked; the remainder is of unknown origin. V and J calls plus clone size are reproduced from that table; the DNA served to infer D and trimming. A total of over a thousand clones appear in this sample, 78% of them only once. The top ten clones comprise more than 7.5% of the sample. For roughly 5 healthy donors, CD8+ T cells were sorted from blood, dermis and epidermis, and the TCR beta CDR3 regions of these cells were analysed. Both blood and skin samples were provided by each TCR-sequenced donor, and all TCR-sequenced donors were healthy individuals. Sorting was used to isolate CD8+ T cell populations prior to TCR beta sequencing. Before T cell analysis, skin was split into dermal and epidermal compartments.

Looking up the germline V gene (reference sequence) yields CDR1 LNHDA and CDR2 SQIVND. The junction shows trimming of 2 bases on V and 3 bases on J, plus 13 bases between the germline ends. The CDR3 contains 15 residues, cysteine and phenylalanine counted. The sequence is cut down to CDR3 DNA, 45 bases in frame from base 1. Concerning this clone itself: Its antigen is currently not known. There are no base qualities to consult, and no much larger clone falls within one base.

Sequenced sample: CD103- CD8+ T cells sorted from skin dermis. The receptor comes from a human donor in good health. The chain is made from TRBV19 and TRBJ1-1; no D gene call is confident. The nucleotide sequence is given as TGTGCCAGTAGTATATGGGCCCCTAAGGACACTGAAGCTTTCTTT. This encodes CASSIWAPKDTEAFF.